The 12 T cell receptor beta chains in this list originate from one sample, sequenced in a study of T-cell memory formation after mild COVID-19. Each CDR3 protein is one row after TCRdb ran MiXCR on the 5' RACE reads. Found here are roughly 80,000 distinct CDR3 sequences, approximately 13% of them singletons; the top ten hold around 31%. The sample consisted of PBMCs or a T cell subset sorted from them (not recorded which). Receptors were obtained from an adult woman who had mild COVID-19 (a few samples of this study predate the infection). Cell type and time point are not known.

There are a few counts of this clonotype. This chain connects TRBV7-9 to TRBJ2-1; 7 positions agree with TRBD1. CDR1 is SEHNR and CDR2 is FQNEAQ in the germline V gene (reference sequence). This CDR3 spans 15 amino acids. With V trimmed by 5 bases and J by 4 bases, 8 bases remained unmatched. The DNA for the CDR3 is TGTGCCAGCAGCGCAGACAGGGTTTCGTACAATGAGCAGTTCTTC. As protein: CASSADRVSYNEQFF.

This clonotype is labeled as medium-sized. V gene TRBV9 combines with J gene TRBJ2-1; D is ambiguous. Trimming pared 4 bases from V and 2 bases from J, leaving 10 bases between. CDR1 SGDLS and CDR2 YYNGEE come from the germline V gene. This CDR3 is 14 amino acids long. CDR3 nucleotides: TGTGCCAGCAGCCCCAACCCCACCTACAATGAGCAGTTCTTC. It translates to CASSPNPTYNEQFF.

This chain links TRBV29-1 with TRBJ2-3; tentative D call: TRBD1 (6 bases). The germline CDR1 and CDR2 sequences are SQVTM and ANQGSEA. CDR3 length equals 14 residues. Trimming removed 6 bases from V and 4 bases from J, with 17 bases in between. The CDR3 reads CSVIGTPLADTQYF. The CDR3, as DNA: TGCAGCGTGATCGGGACACCCTTAGCAGATACGCAGTATTTT.

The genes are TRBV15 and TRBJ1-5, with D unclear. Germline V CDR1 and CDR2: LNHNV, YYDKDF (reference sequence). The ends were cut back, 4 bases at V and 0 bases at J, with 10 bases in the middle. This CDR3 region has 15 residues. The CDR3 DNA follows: TGTGCCACCAGCACCTCACGGACTAGCAATCAGCCCCAGCATTTT. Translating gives CATSTSRTSNQPQHF.

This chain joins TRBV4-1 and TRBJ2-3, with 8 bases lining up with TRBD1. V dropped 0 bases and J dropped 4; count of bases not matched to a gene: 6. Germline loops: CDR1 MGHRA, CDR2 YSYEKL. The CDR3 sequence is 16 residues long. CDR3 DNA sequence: TGCGCCAGCAGCCAAGAGGGGCAGGGGGCTGCAGATACGCAGTATTTT. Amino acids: CASSQEGQGAADTQYF.

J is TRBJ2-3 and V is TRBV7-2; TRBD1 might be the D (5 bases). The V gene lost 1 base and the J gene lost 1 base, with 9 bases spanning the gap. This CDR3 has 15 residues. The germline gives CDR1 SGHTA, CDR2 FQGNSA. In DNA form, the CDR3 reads TGTGCCAGCAGCTTAGGGGGCTTTGGCACAGATACGCAGTATTTT. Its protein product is CASSLGGFGTDTQYF.

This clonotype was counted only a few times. The DNA for the CDR3 is TGTGCCAGCACTCCGGGGGACTCACTGAACACCGGGGAGCTGTTTTTT. This sequence encodes CASTPGDSLNTGELFF. This sequence joins TRBV7-2 and TRBJ2-2; weak D call: TRBD2 (6 bases). Germline V gene sequence: CDR1 SGHTA, CDR2 FQGNSA. Trimming shortened V by 7 bases and J by 1 base, and 16 bases separated the two germline ends. The CDR3 has 16 amino acids.

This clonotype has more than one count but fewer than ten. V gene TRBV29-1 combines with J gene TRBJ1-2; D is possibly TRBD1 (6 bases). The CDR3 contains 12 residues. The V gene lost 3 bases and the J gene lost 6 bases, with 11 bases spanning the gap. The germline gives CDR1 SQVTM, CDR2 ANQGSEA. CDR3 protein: CSVDPGGDGYTF. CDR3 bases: TGCAGCGTTGATCCCGGGGGCGATGGCTACACCTTC.

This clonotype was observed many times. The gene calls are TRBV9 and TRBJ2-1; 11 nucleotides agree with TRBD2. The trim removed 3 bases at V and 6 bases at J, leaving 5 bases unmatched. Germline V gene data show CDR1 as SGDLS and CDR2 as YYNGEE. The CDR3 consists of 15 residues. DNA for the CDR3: TGTGCCAGCAGCGATAGCGGGGGGGAGATCAATGAGCAGTTCTTC. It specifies CASSDSGGEINEQFF.

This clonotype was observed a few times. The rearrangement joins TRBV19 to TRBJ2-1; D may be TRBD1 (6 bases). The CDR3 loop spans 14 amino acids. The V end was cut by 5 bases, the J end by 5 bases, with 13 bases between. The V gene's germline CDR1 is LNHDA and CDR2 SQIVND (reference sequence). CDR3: CASSVATGHNEQFF. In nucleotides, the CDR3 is TGTGCCAGTAGTGTCGCGACAGGACACAATGAGCAGTTCTTC. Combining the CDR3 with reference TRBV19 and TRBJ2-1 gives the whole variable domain DGGITQSPKYLFRKEGQNVTLSCEQNLNHDAMYWYRQDPGQGLRLIYYSQIVNDFQKGDIAEGYSVSREKKESFPLTVTSAQKNPTAFYLCASSVATGHNEQFFGPGTRLTVL.

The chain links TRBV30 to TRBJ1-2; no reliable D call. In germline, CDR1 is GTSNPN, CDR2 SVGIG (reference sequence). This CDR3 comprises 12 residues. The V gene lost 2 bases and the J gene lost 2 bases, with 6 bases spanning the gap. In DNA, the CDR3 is TGTGCCTGGAGTCGTCTAAACTATGGCTACACCTTC. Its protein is CAWSRLNYGYTF.

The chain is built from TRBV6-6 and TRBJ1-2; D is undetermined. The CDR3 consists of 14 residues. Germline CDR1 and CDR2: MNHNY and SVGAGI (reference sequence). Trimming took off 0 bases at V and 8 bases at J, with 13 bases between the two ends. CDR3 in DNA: TGTGCCAGCAGTTACTCCTCAAAAGGGAGCGGCTACACCTTC. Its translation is CASSYSSKGSGYTF.